This is a list of T cell receptor beta chains from one sample in a study of Ad26.COV2.S vaccination and SARS-CoV-2 variants. Libraries were prepared by immunoSEQ multiplex PCR; TCRdb keeps only in-frame clonotypes and omits some of them. The table has a few hundred thousand clones, 90% seen once; the top ten hold 4.5% to 7%. The specimen was peripheral blood, collected in a trial of Ad26.COV2.S vaccine versus placebo. Every receptor here comes from a person between 18 and 59 years old who received the Ad26.COV2.S COVID-19 vaccine or a placebo. Both conserved end residues are part of each CDR3. The order of the fields is clone size, J gene, V gene, D gene, CDR3 DNA, CDR3 protein. A D gene is named only where the DNA matches it firmly. Size is stated for part of the rows, as once, few or many counts, or as a class when the clone is expanded.

size: -
J: TRBJ1-1
V: TRBV4-1
D: -
DNA: TGCGCCAGCAGCCTTCCTGTATTCGGCACTGAAGCTTTCTTT
CDR3: CASSLPVFGTEAFF

size: -
J: TRBJ2-3
V: TRBV5-4
D: TRBD2
DNA: TGTGCCAGCAGCCCACTAGCGGTTCCTAGCACAGATACGCAGTATTTT
CDR3: CASSPLAVPSTDTQYF

size: -
J: TRBJ1-1
V: TRBV27
D: -
DNA: TGTGCCAGCAGATGGGGGGGATCGGATACTGAAGCTTTCTTT
CDR3: CASRWGGSDTEAFF

size: -
J: TRBJ1-2
V: TRBV6-5
D: TRBD1
DNA: TGTGCCAGCAGGCCAAGGGACAGGGGGTACGATGGCTACACCTTC
CDR3: CASRPRDRGYDGYTF

size: -
J: TRBJ2-2
V: TRBV7-2
D: -
DNA: TGTGCCAGCAGCTTAGTTCCAGGACTTAACACCGGGGAGCTGTTTTTT
CDR3: CASSLVPGLNTGELFF

size: -
J: TRBJ2-1
V: TRBV5-6
D: TRBD1
DNA: TGTGCCAGCAGCTTGGCCCGGGACAGGGTTCTTGATGAGCAGTTCTTC
CDR3: CASSLARDRVLDEQFF

size: -
J: TRBJ2-5
V: TRBV2
D: TRBD2
DNA: TGTGCCAGCAGTAAGGGACTACCGGGAGGAGAGACCCAGTACTTC
CDR3: CASSKGLPGGETQYF

size: -
J: TRBJ1-2
V: TRBV5-4
D: -
DNA: TGTGCCAGCAGCACTCCCGGGGTCACTACTAACTATGGCTACACCTTC
CDR3: CASSTPGVTTNYGYTF

size: -
J: TRBJ1-1
V: TRBV9
D: -
DNA: TGTGCCAGCAGCCCGAGTGGGGAGAACACTGAAGCTTTCTTT
CDR3: CASSPSGENTEAFF

size: -
J: TRBJ2-5
V: TRBV6-4
D: -
DNA: TGTGCCAGCAGTCCCGGGGCAGGGGTTCAAGAGACCCAGTACTTC
CDR3: CASSPGAGVQETQYF

size: -
J: TRBJ1-5
V: TRBV27
D: TRBD1
DNA: TGTGCCAGCAGTTTCTCAGGGGGGAATCAGCCCCAGCATTTT
CDR3: CASSFSGGNQPQHF

size: few
J: TRBJ2-3
V: TRBV7-8
D: -
DNA: TGTGCCAGCAGCCCCTCGGGTGGCACAGATACGCAGTATTTT
CDR3: CASSPSGGTDTQYF

size: -
J: TRBJ2-3
V: TRBV6-5
D: -
DNA: TGTGCCAGCAGTAGGGGACCCTCTAGCACAGATACGCAGTATTTT
CDR3: CASSRGPSSTDTQYF

size: -
J: TRBJ2-3
V: TRBV18
D: -
DNA: TGTGCCAGCTCACCAAATTATGATACGCAGTATTTT
CDR3: CASSPNYDTQYF

size: -
J: TRBJ2-6
V: TRBV3-1/TRBV3-2
D: -
DNA: TGTGCCAGCAGCCTAAGTCGCGGGCTTGCTGGGGCCAACGTCCTGACTTTC
CDR3: CASSLSRGLAGANVLTF

size: -
J: TRBJ1-2
V: TRBV21-1
D: -
DNA: TGTGCCAGCTTTAATCCGCAGGGGACTCGATTCTACACCTTC
CDR3: CASFNPQGTRFYTF

size: -
J: TRBJ2-3
V: TRBV29-1
D: TRBD2
DNA: TGCAGCGTTGTGGGGGGACTGACTAGCGCGTCCACAGATACGCAGTATTTT
CDR3: CSVVGGLTSASTDTQYF

size: -
J: TRBJ2-1
V: TRBV5-4
D: -
DNA: TGTGCCAGCAGCTTGGAGGGCTACCGCTACAATGAGCAGTTCTTC
CDR3: CASSLEGYRYNEQFF

size: -
J: TRBJ2-3
V: TRBV7-9
D: TRBD1
DNA: TGTGCCAGCAGCATCGGACAGGGAGGCACAGATACGCAGTATTTT
CDR3: CASSIGQGGTDTQYF

size: -
J: TRBJ2-3
V: TRBV19
D: TRBD2
DNA: TGTGCCAGCCGCTGGGGGGGACTAGCGGGGACAGATACGCAGTATTTT
CDR3: CASRWGGLAGTDTQYF

size: -
J: TRBJ1-2
V: TRBV5-6
D: TRBD1
DNA: TGTGCCAGCAGCTGGATGGACAGGGGAGACTATGGCTACACCTTC
CDR3: CASSWMDRGDYGYTF

size: -
J: TRBJ2-7
V: TRBV7-9
D: -
DNA: TGTGCCAGCAGCCCGGTAGGGGGGTCAGTAACCTACGAGCAGTACTTC
CDR3: CASSPVGGSVTYEQYF

size: -
J: TRBJ1-5
V: TRBV6-2/TRBV6-3
D: -
DNA: TGTGCCAGCAGTTACTCGACTCAGCCCCAGCATTTT
CDR3: CASSYSTQPQHF

size: -
J: TRBJ1-5
V: TRBV28
D: -
DNA: TGTGCCAGCGTAGGGGGGCAGGGCAATCAGCCCCAGCATTTT
CDR3: CASVGGQGNQPQHF

size: -
J: TRBJ1-1
V: TRBV7-2
D: -
DNA: TGTGCCAGCAGCCCCCTGGAGCAGCGTGAAGCTTTCTTT
CDR3: CASSPLEQREAFF

size: -
J: TRBJ2-3
V: TRBV24-1
D: -
DNA: TGTGCCACCAGCCCAGCCGGGGATACGCAGTATTTT
CDR3: CATSPAGDTQYF

size: -
J: TRBJ1-1
V: TRBV4-1
D: TRBD1
DNA: TGCGCCAGCAGCCTTTTACCCGGGACAGTAATCACTGAAGCTTTCTTT
CDR3: CASSLLPGTVITEAFF

size: -
J: TRBJ1-1
V: TRBV18
D: -
DNA: TGTGCCAGCTCACCTTCGAACAGCAGAAAGAACACTGAAGCTTTCTTT
CDR3: CASSPSNSRKNTEAFF

size: once
J: TRBJ1-1
V: TRBV11-2
D: -
DNA: TGTGCCAGCAGGCCCGGGATAAGTAACACTGAAGCTTTCTTT
CDR3: CASRPGISNTEAFF

size: -
J: TRBJ1-1
V: TRBV18
D: TRBD1
DNA: TGTGCCAGCTCACCCAGAGGACAGGCTAACACTGAAGCTTTCTTT
CDR3: CASSPRGQANTEAFF

size: once
J: TRBJ1-2
V: TRBV5-6
D: -
DNA: TGTGCCAGCAGCTTGGTAGGGTCCTATGGCTACACCTTC
CDR3: CASSLVGSYGYTF

size: -
J: TRBJ1-4
V: TRBV29-1
D: -
DNA: TGCAGCGTTGAAATAGGGGGAATATATGAAAAACTGTTTTTT
CDR3: CSVEIGGIYEKLFF

size: once
J: TRBJ1-1
V: TRBV10-1
D: TRBD1
DNA: TGCGCCAGCAGCCCCGGGACAGGGTTTGGAGAGAACACTGAAGCTTTCTTT
CDR3: CASSPGTGFGENTEAFF

size: -
J: TRBJ2-7
V: TRBV6-1
D: TRBD1
DNA: TGTGCCAGCAGTGAAGCCGGGACAGCCTACGAGCAGTACTTC
CDR3: CASSEAGTAYEQYF

size: once
J: TRBJ1-2
V: TRBV4-3
D: TRBD1
DNA: TGCGCCAGCAGCCCAGGGGGGAGGATATATGGCTACACCTTC
CDR3: CASSPGGRIYGYTF

size: -
J: TRBJ2-1
V: TRBV7-8
D: TRBD2
DNA: TGTGCCAGCAGCCCCCTAAGGCGGGAGGGCCCCTCGAAGACCTACAATGAGCAGTTCTTC
CDR3: CASSPLRREGPSKTYNEQFF

size: -
J: TRBJ2-1
V: TRBV9
D: -
DNA: TGTGCCAGCAGCGTAGTTGCGGGAATCCACTACAATGAGCAGTTCTTC
CDR3: CASSVVAGIHYNEQFF

size: -
J: TRBJ2-3
V: TRBV6-5
D: TRBD2
DNA: TGTGCCAGCAGGTCGGGACTAGCGGGAACAGATACGCAGTATTTT
CDR3: CASRSGLAGTDTQYF

size: -
J: TRBJ1-4
V: TRBV29-1
D: -
DNA: TGCAGCGTTGGCGATAATGAAAAACTGTTTTTT
CDR3: CSVGDNEKLFF

size: -
J: TRBJ1-2
V: TRBV5-1
D: TRBD1
DNA: TGCGCCAGCACCGCCCAGGACAGGGGTATCGGCTACACCTTC
CDR3: CASTAQDRGIGYTF

size: -
J: TRBJ2-7
V: TRBV5-5
D: -
DNA: TGTGCCAGCAGACAATCGGAGATCCCCTACGAGCAGTACTTC
CDR3: CASRQSEIPYEQYF

size: -
J: TRBJ2-1
V: TRBV14
D: -
DNA: TGTGCCAGCAGCCAGAGATTATCGAGTGAGCAGTTCTTC
CDR3: CASSQRLSSEQFF

size: -
J: TRBJ1-2
V: TRBV12-3/TRBV12-4
D: -
DNA: TGTGCCAGCAGTTTTGAAGGGGACGGCTACACCTTC
CDR3: CASSFEGDGYTF

size: -
J: TRBJ2-7
V: TRBV29-1
D: -
DNA: TGCAGCGTTGAAGATCTCGGAGCCTACGAGCAGTACTTC
CDR3: CSVEDLGAYEQYF

size: -
J: TRBJ1-1
V: TRBV7-2
D: -
DNA: TGTGCCAGCAGCTTATCCACTGAAGCTTTCTTT
CDR3: CASSLSTEAFF

size: few
J: TRBJ1-5
V: TRBV5-8
D: -
DNA: TGTGCCAGCAGCTTGGGATGGCGTAGCAATCAGCCCCAGCATTTT
CDR3: CASSLGWRSNQPQHF

size: -
J: TRBJ2-3
V: TRBV29-1
D: TRBD1
DNA: TGCAGCGTTTGGGCAGGGGGATACACAGATACGCAGTATTTT
CDR3: CSVWAGGYTDTQYF

size: -
J: TRBJ1-1
V: TRBV2
D: -
DNA: TGTGCCAGCAGTACCTTGGGTGGGACGGACACTGAAGCTTTCTTT
CDR3: CASSTLGGTDTEAFF